This paragraph covers one TCR beta chain sequence. The sample originates from a study of T cell changes during pregnancy in multiple sclerosis. V lost 3 bases, J lost 4 bases, and 10 bases lay in between. The CDR3 runs to 14 residues. Germline loops: CDR1 SEHNR, CDR2 FQNEAQ (reference sequence). The assay was immunoSEQ multiplex PCR, and TCRdb's table has in-frame clones only and misses some. The table lists about 50,000 clones, roughly 94% of them singletons. Sequencing was performed on CD4+ T cells from peripheral blood mononuclear cells, taken in the third trimester of pregnancy. The chain carries TRBV7-9 and TRBJ2-1; possibly TRBD2 for D (6 bases). This clonotype originated in a female donor with multiple sclerosis, enrolled in a pregnancy study. The CDR3, as DNA: TGTGCCAGCAGCTTGCAGGGACTTTACAATGAGCAGTTCTTC. This translates into CASSLQGLYNEQFF.